Sequencing of this T cell receptor (beta chain) was carried out in a study of cytomegalovirus exposure and HLA in healthy donors. The CDR3 length is 15 residues. V was pared by 3 bases and J by 1 base, with 4 bases of the junction left unmatched. Germline values: CDR1 SGDLS, CDR2 YYNGEE. Each donor was healthy, and each was a bone marrow donor. Study conclusions and caveats: It was in a later analysis that TCR association rates were seen to vary by HLA locus, highest for DRB1 and lowest for HLA-C. Apparent HLA restriction characterized most CMV-associated TCR beta chains in a later analysis.

A note on this clone: The antigen remains undetermined.

The PCR contained 60 Vbeta and 13 Jbeta primers. Sequencing used immunoSEQ multiplex PCR; TCRdb keeps in-frame clones, though not all of them. The sample holds 60,000 or so clones; 65% to 75% are singletons and the top ten take about 23%. The TCR originated in a man aged 45-65 years in good health and CMV-seropositive. Sequences were obtained from PBMCs. The rearrangement uses TRBV9 and TRBJ1-5; 7 bases map to TRBD1. DNA for the CDR3: TGTGCCAGCAGCGAGACAGGGAGCAGCAATCAGCCCCAGCATTTT. Protein product: CASSETGSSNQPQHF.